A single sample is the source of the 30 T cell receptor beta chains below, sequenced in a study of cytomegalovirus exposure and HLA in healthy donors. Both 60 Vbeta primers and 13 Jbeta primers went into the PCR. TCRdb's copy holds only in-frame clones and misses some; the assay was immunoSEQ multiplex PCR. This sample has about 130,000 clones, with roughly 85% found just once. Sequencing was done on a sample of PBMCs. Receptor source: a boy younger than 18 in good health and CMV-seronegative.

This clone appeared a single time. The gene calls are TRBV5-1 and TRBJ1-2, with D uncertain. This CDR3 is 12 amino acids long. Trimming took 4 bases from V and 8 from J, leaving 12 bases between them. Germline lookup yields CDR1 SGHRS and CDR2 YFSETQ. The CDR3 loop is CASSLQTEGYTF. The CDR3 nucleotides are TGCGCCAGCAGCCTCCAAACAGAAGGCTACACCTTC.

CDR3 sequence: CASSAGTGGSGEQFF. CDR3 in DNA: TGTGCCAGCAGCGCCGGGACAGGGGGCTCCGGTGAGCAGTTCTTC. The gene calls are TRBV7-9 and TRBJ2-1, with 12 bases fitting TRBD1. Per germline, CDR1 SEHNR and CDR2 FQNEAQ (reference sequence). This CDR3 spans 15 amino acids. The J segment lost 9 bases and the V segment lost 5 bases, leaving 8 bases of the junction unmatched.

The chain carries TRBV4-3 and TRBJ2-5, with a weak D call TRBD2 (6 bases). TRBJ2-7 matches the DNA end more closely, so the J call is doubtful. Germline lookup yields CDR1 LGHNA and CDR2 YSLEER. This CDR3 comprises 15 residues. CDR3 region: CASSHLLGGPYEQYF. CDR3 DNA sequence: TGCGCCAGCAGCCACCTCTTGGGGGGACCCTACGAGCAGTACTTC.

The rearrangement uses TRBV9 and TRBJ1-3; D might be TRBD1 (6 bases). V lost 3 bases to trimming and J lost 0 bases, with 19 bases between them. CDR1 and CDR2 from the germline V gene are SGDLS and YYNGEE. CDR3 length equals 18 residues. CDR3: CASSAPTGTTPSGNTIYF. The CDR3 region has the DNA TGTGCCAGCAGCGCCCCGACCGGGACAACCCCCTCTGGAAACACCATATATTTT.

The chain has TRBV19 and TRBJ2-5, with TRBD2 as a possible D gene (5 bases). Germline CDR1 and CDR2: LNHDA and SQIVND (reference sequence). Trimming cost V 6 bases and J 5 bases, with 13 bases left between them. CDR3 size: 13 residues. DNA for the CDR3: TGTGCCAGTAGACCGGACTTGGGGGAGACCCAGTACTTC. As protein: CASRPDLGETQYF. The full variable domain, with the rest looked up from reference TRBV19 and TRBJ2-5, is DGGITQSPKYLFRKEGQNVTLSCEQNLNHDAMYWYRQDPGQGLRLIYYSQIVNDFQKGDIAEGYSVSREKKESFPLTVTSAQKNPTAFYLCASRPDLGETQYFGPGTRLLVL.

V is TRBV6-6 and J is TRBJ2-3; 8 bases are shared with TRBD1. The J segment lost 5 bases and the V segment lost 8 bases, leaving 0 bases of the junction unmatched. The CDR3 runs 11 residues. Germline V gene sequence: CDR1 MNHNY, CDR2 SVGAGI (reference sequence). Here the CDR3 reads CASGQGDTQYF. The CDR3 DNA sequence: TGTGCCAGCGGACAGGGAGATACGCAGTATTTT.

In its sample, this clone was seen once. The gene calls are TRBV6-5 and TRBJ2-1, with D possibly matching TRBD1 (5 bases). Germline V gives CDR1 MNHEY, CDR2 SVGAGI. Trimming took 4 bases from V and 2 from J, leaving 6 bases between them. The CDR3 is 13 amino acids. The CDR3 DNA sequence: TGTGCCAGCAGTTCGGACACCTACAATGAGCAGTTCTTC. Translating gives CASSSDTYNEQFF.

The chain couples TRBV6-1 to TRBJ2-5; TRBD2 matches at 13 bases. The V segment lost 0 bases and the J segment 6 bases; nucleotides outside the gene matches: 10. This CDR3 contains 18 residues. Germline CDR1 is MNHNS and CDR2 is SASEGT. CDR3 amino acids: CASSEAVGLAGDRKTQYF. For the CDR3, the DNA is TGTGCCAGCAGTGAAGCTGTTGGACTAGCGGGAGATCGGAAGACCCAGTACTTC.

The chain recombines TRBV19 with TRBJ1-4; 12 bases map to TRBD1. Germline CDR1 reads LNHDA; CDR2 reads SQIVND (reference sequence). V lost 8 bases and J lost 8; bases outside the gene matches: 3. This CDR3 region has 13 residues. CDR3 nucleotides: TGTGCCAGTGGGGACAGGGGGCCGGAAAAACTGTTTTTT. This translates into CASGDRGPEKLFF.

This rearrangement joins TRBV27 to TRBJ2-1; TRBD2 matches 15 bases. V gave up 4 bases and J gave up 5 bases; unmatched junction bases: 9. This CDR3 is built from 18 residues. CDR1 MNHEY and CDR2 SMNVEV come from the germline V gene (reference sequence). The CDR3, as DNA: TGTGCCAGCAGTTACTCAGGACTAGCGGGAGGGAAAAACAATGAGCAGTTCTTC. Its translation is CASSYSGLAGGKNNEQFF.

CDR3 protein: CASSLAVLGDRGPDTQYF. CDR3 bases: TGCGCCAGCAGCTTGGCCGTATTAGGGGACAGGGGTCCAGATACGCAGTATTTT. This chain connects TRBV5-1 to TRBJ2-3; 10 nucleotides agree with TRBD1. V was pared by 0 bases and J by 4 bases, with 11 bases of the junction left unmatched. The CDR3 sequence is 18 residues long. Germline V gives CDR1 SGHRS, CDR2 YFSETQ.

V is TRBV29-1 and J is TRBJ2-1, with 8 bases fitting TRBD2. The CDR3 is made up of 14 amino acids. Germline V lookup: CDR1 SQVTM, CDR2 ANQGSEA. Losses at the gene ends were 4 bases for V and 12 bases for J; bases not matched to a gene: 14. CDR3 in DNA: TGCAGCGTTGGACCCGGGACTAGGACACAGGGGCAGTTCTTC. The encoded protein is CSVGPGTRTQGQFF.

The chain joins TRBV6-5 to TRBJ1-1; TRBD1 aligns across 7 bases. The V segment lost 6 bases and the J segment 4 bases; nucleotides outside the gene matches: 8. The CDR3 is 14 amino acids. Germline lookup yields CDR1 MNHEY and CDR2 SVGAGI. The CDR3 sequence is CASRRQGRGTEAFF. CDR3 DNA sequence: TGTGCCAGCAGACGACAGGGTCGGGGCACTGAAGCTTTCTTT.

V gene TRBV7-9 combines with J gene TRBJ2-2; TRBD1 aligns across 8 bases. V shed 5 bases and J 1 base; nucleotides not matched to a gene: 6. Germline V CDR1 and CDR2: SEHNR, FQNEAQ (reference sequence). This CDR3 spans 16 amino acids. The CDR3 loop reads CASSGRQGMNTGELFF. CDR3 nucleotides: TGTGCCAGCAGCGGTCGACAGGGGATGAACACCGGGGAGCTGTTTTTT.

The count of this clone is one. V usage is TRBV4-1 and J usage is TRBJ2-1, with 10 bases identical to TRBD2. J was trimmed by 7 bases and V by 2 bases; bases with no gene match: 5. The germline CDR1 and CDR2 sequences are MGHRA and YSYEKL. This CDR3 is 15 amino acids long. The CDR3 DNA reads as TGCGCCAGCAGCCAACTAGCGGGAGTTGGTAATGAGCAGTTCTTC. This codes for CASSQLAGVGNEQFF.

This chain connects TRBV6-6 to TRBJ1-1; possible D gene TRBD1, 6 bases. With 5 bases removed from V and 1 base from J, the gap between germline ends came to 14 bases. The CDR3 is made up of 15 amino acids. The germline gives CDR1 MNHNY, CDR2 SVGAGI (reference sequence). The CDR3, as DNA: TGTGCCAGCAGTATACTGGACAGCCGGAACACTGAAGCTTTCTTT. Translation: CASSILDSRNTEAFF.

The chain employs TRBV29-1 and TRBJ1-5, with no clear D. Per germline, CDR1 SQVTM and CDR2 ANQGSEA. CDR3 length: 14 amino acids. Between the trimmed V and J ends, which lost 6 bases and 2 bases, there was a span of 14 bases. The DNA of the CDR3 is TGCAGCGTAAGGAGGGAGGGCGGCAATCAGCCCCAGCATTTT. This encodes CSVRREGGNQPQHF. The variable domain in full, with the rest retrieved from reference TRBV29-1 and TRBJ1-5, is SAVISQKPSRDICQRGTSLTIQCQVDSQVTMMFWYRQQPGQSLTLIATANQGSEATYESGFVIDKFPISRPNLTFSTLTVSNMSPEDSSIYLCSVRREGGNQPQHFGDGTRLSIL.

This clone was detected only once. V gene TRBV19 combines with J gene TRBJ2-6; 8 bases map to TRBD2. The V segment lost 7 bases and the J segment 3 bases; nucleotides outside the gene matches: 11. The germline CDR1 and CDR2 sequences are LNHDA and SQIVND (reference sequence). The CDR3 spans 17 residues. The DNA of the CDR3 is TGTGCCAGTACCATGAGGGCGGGAGGCGGTGGGGCCAACGTCCTGACTTTC. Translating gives CASTMRAGGGGANVLTF. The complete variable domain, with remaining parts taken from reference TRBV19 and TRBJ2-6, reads DGGITQSPKYLFRKEGQNVTLSCEQNLNHDAMYWYRQDPGQGLRLIYYSQIVNDFQKGDIAEGYSVSREKKESFPLTVTSAQKNPTAFYLCASTMRAGGGGANVLTFGAGSRLTVL.

DNA for the CDR3: TGTGCCAGCACCACCACGGTTGGCACAGATACGCAGTATTTT. Translated, it gives CASTTTVGTDTQYF. The chain is built from TRBV27 and TRBJ2-3; D is uncertain. V was shortened by 7 bases and J by 1 base, with 12 bases between the two germline ends. The length of the CDR3 is 14 residues. Germline values: CDR1 MNHEY, CDR2 SMNVEV (reference sequence).

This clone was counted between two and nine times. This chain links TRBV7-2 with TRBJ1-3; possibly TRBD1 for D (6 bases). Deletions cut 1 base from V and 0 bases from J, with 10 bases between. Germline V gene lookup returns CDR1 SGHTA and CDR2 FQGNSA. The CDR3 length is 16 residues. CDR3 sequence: CASSLVGTSSGNTIYF. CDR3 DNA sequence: TGTGCCAGCAGCTTAGTGGGGACAAGCTCTGGAAACACCATATATTTT.

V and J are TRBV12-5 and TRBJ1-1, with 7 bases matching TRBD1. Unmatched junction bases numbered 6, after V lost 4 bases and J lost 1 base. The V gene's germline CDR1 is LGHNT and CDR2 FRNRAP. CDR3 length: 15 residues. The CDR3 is CASGSRDRRNTEAFF. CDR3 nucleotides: TGTGCTAGTGGTTCCCGGGACAGAAGGAACACTGAAGCTTTCTTT.

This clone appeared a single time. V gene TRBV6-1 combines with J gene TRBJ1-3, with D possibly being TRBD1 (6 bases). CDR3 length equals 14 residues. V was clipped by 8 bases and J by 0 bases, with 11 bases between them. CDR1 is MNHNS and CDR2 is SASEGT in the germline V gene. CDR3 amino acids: CASGNRDSGNTIYF. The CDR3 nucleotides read TGTGCCAGCGGGAACAGGGACTCTGGAAACACCATATATTTT.

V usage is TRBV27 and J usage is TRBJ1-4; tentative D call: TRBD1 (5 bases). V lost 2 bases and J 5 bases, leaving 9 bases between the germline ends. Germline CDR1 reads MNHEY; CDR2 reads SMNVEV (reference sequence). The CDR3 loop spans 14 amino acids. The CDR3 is CASSLVGPNEKLFF. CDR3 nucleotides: TGTGCCAGCAGTTTAGTGGGGCCAAATGAAAAACTGTTTTTT.

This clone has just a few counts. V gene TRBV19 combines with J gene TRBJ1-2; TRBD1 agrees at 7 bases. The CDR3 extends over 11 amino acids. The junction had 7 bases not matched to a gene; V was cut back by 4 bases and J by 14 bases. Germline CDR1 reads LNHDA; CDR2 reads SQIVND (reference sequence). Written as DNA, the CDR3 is TGTGCCAGTAGTACTGGACAGGTGACAACCTTC. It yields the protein CASSTGQVTTF.

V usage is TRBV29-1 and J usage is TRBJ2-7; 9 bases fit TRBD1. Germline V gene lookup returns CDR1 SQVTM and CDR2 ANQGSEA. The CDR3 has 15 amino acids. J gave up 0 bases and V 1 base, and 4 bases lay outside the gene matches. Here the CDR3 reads CSVEGGTGYSYEQYF. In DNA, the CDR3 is TGCAGCGTTGAAGGAGGGACAGGGTACTCCTACGAGCAGTACTTC.

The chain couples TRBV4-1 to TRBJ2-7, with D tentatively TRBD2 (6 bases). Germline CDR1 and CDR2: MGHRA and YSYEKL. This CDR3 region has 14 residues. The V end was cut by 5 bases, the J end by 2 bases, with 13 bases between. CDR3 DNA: TGCGCCAGCAGCTCGGGGGACCGACCCTACGAGCAGTACTTC. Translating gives CASSSGDRPYEQYF.

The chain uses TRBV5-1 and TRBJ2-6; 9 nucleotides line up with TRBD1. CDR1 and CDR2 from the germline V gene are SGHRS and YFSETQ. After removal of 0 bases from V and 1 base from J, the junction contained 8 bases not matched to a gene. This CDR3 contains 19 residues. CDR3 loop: CASSLAIPGQGSGANVLTF. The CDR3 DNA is TGCGCCAGCAGCTTGGCCATTCCGGGACAGGGATCTGGGGCCAACGTCCTGACTTTC.

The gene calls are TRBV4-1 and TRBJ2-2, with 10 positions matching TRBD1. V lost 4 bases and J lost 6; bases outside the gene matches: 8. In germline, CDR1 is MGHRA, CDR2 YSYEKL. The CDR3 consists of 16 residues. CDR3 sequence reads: CASSRSGTGVAGELFF. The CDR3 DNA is TGCGCCAGCAGCCGATCCGGGACAGGGGTCGCCGGGGAGCTGTTTTTT.

The CDR3 DNA reads as TGTGCCAGCCAAGAAACGTCGGACGAGCAGTACTTC. Amino acid sequence: CASQETSDEQYF. The rearrangement links TRBV28 to TRBJ2-7; no reliable D call. This CDR3 has 12 amino acids. Per germline, CDR1 MDHEN and CDR2 SYDVKM. Trimming stripped 8 bases from V and 5 bases from J, with 13 bases between.

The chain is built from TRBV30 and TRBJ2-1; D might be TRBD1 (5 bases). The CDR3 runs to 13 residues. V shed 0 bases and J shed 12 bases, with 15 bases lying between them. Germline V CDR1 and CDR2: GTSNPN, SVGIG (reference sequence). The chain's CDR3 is CAWSVGGAQGQFF. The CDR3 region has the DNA TGTGCCTGGAGTGTAGGCGGCGCGCAGGGGCAGTTCTTC.